This TCR beta chain was captured by sequencing in a study of cytomegalovirus exposure and HLA in healthy donors. Overall study: HLA-typed donors were the source of approximately 80 million unique TCRs held in an early data release.

The PCR ran on 60 Vbeta and 13 Jbeta primers. Sequencing used immunoSEQ multiplex PCR; TCRdb keeps in-frame clones, though not all of them. The sample lists about 130,000 clones; approximately 68% were seen once. The CDR3 consists of 16 residues. Germline values: CDR1 ENHRY, CDR2 SYGVKD. The ends were cut back, 6 bases at V and 6 bases at J, with 23 bases in the middle. This clonotype originated in a man between 25 and 39 years old in good health and CMV-seropositive. The chain carries TRBV10-3 and TRBJ1-2; D not certain. Specimen: PBMCs. CDR3 protein: CAISRGPGGEADGYTF. Here the CDR3 DNA reads TGTGCCATCAGCCGTGGGCCAGGAGGTGAGGCTGATGGCTACACCTTC.